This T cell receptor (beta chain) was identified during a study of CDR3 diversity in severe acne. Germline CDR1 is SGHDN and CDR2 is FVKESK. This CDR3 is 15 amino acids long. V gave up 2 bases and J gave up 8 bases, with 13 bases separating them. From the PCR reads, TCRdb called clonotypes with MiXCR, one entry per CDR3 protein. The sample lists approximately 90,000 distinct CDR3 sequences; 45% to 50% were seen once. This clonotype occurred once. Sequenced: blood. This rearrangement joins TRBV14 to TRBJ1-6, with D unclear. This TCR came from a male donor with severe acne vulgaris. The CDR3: CASSQPQDGDSPLHF. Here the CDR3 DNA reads TGTGCCAGCAGCCAACCTCAGGATGGGGATTCACCCCTCCACTTT.